Listed here is a single TCR beta chain. Donors were 11 juvenile idiopathic arthritis patients with active disease. This entry comes from a study of synovial regulatory T cells in juvenile arthritis. Some clones are missing from TCRdb's copy, which holds only in-frame ones; the method was immunoSEQ multiplex PCR. The record lists about 9,700 clones, of which the ten most abundant hold roughly 0.69%. Germline assignment: CDR1 GTSNPN and CDR2 SVGIG (reference sequence). The CDR3 contains 12 residues. No DNA sequence is on record. This receptor was obtained from a donor aged 2-30 years with juvenile idiopathic arthritis. The rearrangement uses TRBV30 and TRBJ1-3; TCRdb names TRBD1, which stays unverified in the absence of DNA. The specimen sequenced was Treg cells from blood. Subset in this sample: remaining (HLA-DR-negative) circulating blood Treg cells. CDR3: CAWSLDRNTIYF.